These T cell receptor beta chains were read from a single sample in a study of cytomegalovirus exposure and HLA in healthy donors. Profiling relied on immunoSEQ multiplex PCR, and the TCRdb table lists in-frame clones only, not all of them. The repertoire has approximately 150,000 clones, over 70% of them found once; the top ten carry around 1.5%. Material for sequencing was PBMCs. These receptors were taken from a woman younger than 45 in good health and CMV-seropositive. Each CDR3 is given with its conserved first and last residue. D genes are given only for firm matches. Some rows have no size entry. The others give once, few or many, or a class for an expanded clone.

d_gene,j_gene,v_gene,abundance,CDR3nt,CDR3aa
.,TRBJ2-3,TRBV5-4,once,TGTGCCAGCAGCTTGGAACAGAGCACAGATACGCAGTATTTT,CASSLEQSTDTQYF
.,TRBJ2-2,TRBV19,few,TGTGCCAGTAGTATAGCGGGAGCGAACACCGGGGAGCTGTTTTTT,CASSIAGANTGELFF
.,TRBJ2-4,TRBV5-4,.,TGTGCCAGCAGCTTGAGGTCAGGGGGGATAGCCAAAAACATTCAGTACTTC,CASSLRSGGIAKNIQYF
.,TRBJ2-1,TRBV7-2,.,TGTGCCAGCAGCTTGTGGGCAGGAACCTACAATGAGCAGTTCTTC,CASSLWAGTYNEQFF
.,TRBJ2-7,TRBV6-5,few,TGTGCCACCGCCCTCTGGGCAGGGAAGCAGTACTTC,CATALWAGKQYF
TRBD2,TRBJ2-1,TRBV9,.,TGTGCCAGCAGGGCTAGCGGGTCTTACAATGAGCAGTTCTTC,CASRASGSYNEQFF
.,TRBJ1-2,TRBV27,.,TGTGCCAGCGGAAAGAGACAGACTCTTAACTATGGCTACACCTTC,CASGKRQTLNYGYTF
.,TRBJ2-1,TRBV5-1,.,TGCGCCAGCAGCTTCCTTCAAGGGGGTGAGCAGTTCTTC,CASSFLQGGEQFF
.,TRBJ2-1,TRBV6-5,.,TGTGCCAGCAGTACCGACAGATCCTACAATGAGCAGTTCTTC,CASSTDRSYNEQFF
.,TRBJ1-2,TRBV19,.,TGTGCCAGTTGTCATCGGACAGACGCCAACTATGGCTACACCTTC,CASCHRTDANYGYTF
TRBD1,TRBJ1-5,TRBV7-9,.,TGTGCCAGCAGCTCCTTACAGGGGAGCAATCAGCCCCAGCATTTT,CASSSLQGSNQPQHF
.,TRBJ1-1,TRBV11-2,.,TGTGCCAGCATTCCATCGGGGTTAGGAGGCACTGAAGCTTTCTTT,CASIPSGLGGTEAFF
.,TRBJ2-5,TRBV4-1,once,TGCGCCAGCAGCCAAGGAGGGTTAGCGGTCCAAGAGACCCAGTACTTC,CASSQGGLAVQETQYF
.,TRBJ2-7,TRBV27,once,TGTGCCAGCAGCCCCGGACTTGCCTACGAGCAGTACTTC,CASSPGLAYEQYF
TRBD2,TRBJ2-3,TRBV27,once,TGTGCCAGCACCTTAGTTCCGGGAGGGGAGACTTATACGCAGTATTTT,CASTLVPGGETYTQYF
.,TRBJ2-5,TRBV4-3,.,TGCGCCAGCAGCCAAGTGGGTACCGTCGGGGAGACCCAGTACTTC,CASSQVGTVGETQYF
.,TRBJ1-4,TRBV7-2,.,TGTGCCAGCAGCTTAGCACAGGGTTTACGTGAAAAACTGTTTTTT,CASSLAQGLREKLFF
.,TRBJ2-3,TRBV6-4,few,TGTGCCAGCAGCGAGGAGCACACAGATACGCAGTATTTT,CASSEEHTDTQYF
TRBD2,TRBJ2-1,TRBV7-9,.,TGTGCCAGCAGCCCCCCAGGCGGGAGGGCTGGGAATGAGCAGTTCTTC,CASSPPGGRAGNEQFF
TRBD2,TRBJ2-3,TRBV7-3,.,TGTGCCAGCAGCCGAACCGGACTAGCGGGAGGGCGGACAGATACGCAGTATTTT,CASSRTGLAGGRTDTQYF
.,TRBJ2-5,TRBV5-1,.,TGCGCCAGCAGCTTCTCAGAGACCCAGTACTTC,CASSFSETQYF
.,TRBJ2-1,TRBV9,once,TGTGCCAGCAGCGTAGGAGTTGTGCCCTACAATGAGCAGTTCTTC,CASSVGVVPYNEQFF
TRBD2,TRBJ2-5,TRBV28,once,TGTGCCAGCATGGCTCCGGGACTAGCCCAAGAGACCCAGTACTTC,CASMAPGLAQETQYF
TRBD2,TRBJ2-7,TRBV7-2,.,TGTGCCAGCAGCTTCGCGGGAGGGGGCTACGAGCAGTACTTC,CASSFAGGGYEQYF
TRBD1,TRBJ1-1,TRBV4-1,.,TGCGCCAGCAGCCAAGTCCAGGGGGCGCGAACTGAAGCTTTCTTT,CASSQVQGARTEAFF
TRBD1,TRBJ2-1,TRBV9,.,TGTGCCAGCAGCGCCCTCCGTGTGACAGGGGTGTTCAATGAGCAGTTCTTC,CASSALRVTGVFNEQFF
.,TRBJ1-1,TRBV4-1,.,TGCGCCAGCAGCTCTGTAGGGGACACTGAAGCTTTCTTT,CASSSVGDTEAFF
TRBD1,TRBJ2-2,TRBV29-1,few,TGCAGCGTTCAGGGGGCGCGGGACACCGGGGAGCTGTTTTTT,CSVQGARDTGELFF
TRBD1,TRBJ2-6,TRBV11-1,.,TGTGCCAGCAGTTTTACAGGGGGTAGCGGGGCCAACGTCCTGACTTTC,CASSFTGGSGANVLTF
.,TRBJ1-2,TRBV6-5,.,TGTGCCAGCAGTCTAACTGGGACACCTTATGGCTACACCTTC,CASSLTGTPYGYTF
TRBD2,TRBJ2-1,TRBV7-6,few,TGTGCCAGCAGCTTCCTTAGCGGGAGAGCCTACAATGAGCAGTTCTTC,CASSFLSGRAYNEQFF
TRBD1,TRBJ2-7,TRBV27,few,TGTGCCAGCAGTTTCGGACAGGGTTACGAGCAGTACTTC,CASSFGQGYEQYF
TRBD2,TRBJ2-3,TRBV5-1,.,TGCGCCAGCAGCTTACCCCTCGGGAGGAGCACAGATACGCAGTATTTT,CASSLPLGRSTDTQYF
.,TRBJ2-7,TRBV13,.,TGTGCCAGCAGCTTAGGCAGGAGGGCCTACGAGCAGTACTTC,CASSLGRRAYEQYF
TRBD2,TRBJ2-2,TRBV6-6,.,TGTGCCAGCATGGGACTAGCGGGCGTCACCGGGGAGCTGTTTTTT,CASMGLAGVTGELFF
.,TRBJ2-3,TRBV6-1,.,TGTGCCAGCAGTCAGCAGGACAGAGATACGCAGTATTTT,CASSQQDRDTQYF
.,TRBJ1-2,TRBV21-1,.,TGTGCCCCCCCAGGGAAATCAGGAAATACAGGGGACTATGGCTACACCTTC,CAPPGKSGNTGDYGYTF
TRBD1,TRBJ1-4,TRBV7-8,few,TGTGCCAGCAGCCTAGGGACAGCCCTCGTCGCAACTAATGAAAAACTGTTTTTT,CASSLGTALVATNEKLFF
.,TRBJ2-2,TRBV9,.,TGTGCCAGCAGCGTAGTATCCAGCACCGGGGAGCTGTTTTTT,CASSVVSSTGELFF
.,TRBJ1-3,TRBV5-1,.,TGCGCCAGCAGCGAAACAGGGATCTCTGGAAACACCATATATTTT,CASSETGISGNTIYF
TRBD1,TRBJ2-4,TRBV7-2,few,TGTGCCAGCAGCCAAGGGACAGGGGGCGGCGTAAGCATTCAGTACTTC,CASSQGTGGGVSIQYF
TRBD1,TRBJ2-2,TRBV7-9,.,TGTGCCAGCAGCTCCCGGGACAGGGTCACCGGGGAGCTGTTTTTT,CASSSRDRVTGELFF
.,TRBJ2-5,TRBV18,.,TGTGCCAGCTCACCCCCAGAGGGTGTGACCCAGTACTTC,CASSPPEGVTQYF
.,TRBJ2-1,TRBV5-4,.,TGTGCCAGCAGCCCCAGCGGGCGTGAGCAGTTCTTC,CASSPSGREQFF
.,TRBJ1-2,TRBV7-2,.,TGTGCCAGCAGCTGGGACACGTTCGGCTACACCTTC,CASSWDTFGYTF
TRBD1,TRBJ1-5,TRBV5-1,few,TGCGCCAGCAGCCTTGGGACAGGGGATCAGCCCCAGCATTTT,CASSLGTGDQPQHF
.,TRBJ2-7,TRBV28,.,TGTGCCAGCAGCCTCCGGGACACCAGCTACGAGCAGTACTTC,CASSLRDTSYEQYF
.,TRBJ1-5,TRBV18,.,TGTGCCAGCTCACCACTTTATAGCAATCAGCCCCAGCATTTT,CASSPLYSNQPQHF
TRBD1,TRBJ2-7,TRBV18,.,TGTGCCAGCTCAGAGGGACAGGCGAGCGAGTACTTC,CASSEGQASEYF
TRBD1,TRBJ1-5,TRBV28,once,TGTGCCAGCAGTTTTGCAGGGGGCGCGGTTAATCAGCCCCAGCATTTT,CASSFAGGAVNQPQHF
TRBD1,TRBJ2-7,TRBV5-1,.,TGCGCCAGCAGCCTGGGACAGCGAAGCTCCTACGAGCAGTACTTC,CASSLGQRSSYEQYF
.,TRBJ1-5,TRBV5-5,few,TGTGCCAGCAGTCCACAGAGCAATCAGCCCCAGCATTTT,CASSPQSNQPQHF
TRBD1,TRBJ1-3,TRBV27,once,TGTGCCAGCAGTTTTTCCGGGACAGGGGGTGATGGAAACACCATATATTTT,CASSFSGTGGDGNTIYF
.,TRBJ2-5,TRBV7-3,.,TGTGCCAGCAGCTTAAGAGGCCCAGACCCAAAGTACTTC,CASSLRGPDPKYF
.,TRBJ2-7,TRBV18,.,TGTGCCAGCTCACCGATGGGGCACGAGCAGTACTTC,CASSPMGHEQYF